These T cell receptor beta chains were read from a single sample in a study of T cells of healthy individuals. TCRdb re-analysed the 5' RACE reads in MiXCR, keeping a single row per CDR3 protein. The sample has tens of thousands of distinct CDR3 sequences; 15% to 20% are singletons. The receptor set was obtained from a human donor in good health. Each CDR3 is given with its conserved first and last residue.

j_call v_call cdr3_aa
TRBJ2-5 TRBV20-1 CSASVSWGETQYF
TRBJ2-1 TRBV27 CASSFTGDNEQFF
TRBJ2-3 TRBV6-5 CASSLRGTADTQYF
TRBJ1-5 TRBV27 CASSLGWRQPQHF
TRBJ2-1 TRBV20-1 CSAPSSQRGGYNEQFF
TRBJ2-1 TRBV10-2 CASRPGQGTYNEQFF
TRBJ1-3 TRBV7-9 CASSFSGNTIYF
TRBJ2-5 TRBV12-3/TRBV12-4 CASSFLGGAWRGAQETQYF
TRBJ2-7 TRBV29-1 CSVEGGRSYEQYF
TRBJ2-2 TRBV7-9 CASSFGSGGPGELFF
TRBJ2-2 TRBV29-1 CSVPFLGELFF
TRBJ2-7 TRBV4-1 CASSQPGQSPYEQYF
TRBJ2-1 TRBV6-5 CASSYSGVDSYNEQFF
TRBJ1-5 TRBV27 CASRAGESNQPQHF
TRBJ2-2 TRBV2 CASSEYGTLTNTGELFF
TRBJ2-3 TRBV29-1 CSVPRDRASTQYF
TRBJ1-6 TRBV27 CASSYYRAGPSPLHF
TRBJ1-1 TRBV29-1 CSVVGGNRNTEAFF
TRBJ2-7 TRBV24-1 CATSSSQMAYEQYF
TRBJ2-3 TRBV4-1 CASSQHLTGDVADTQYF
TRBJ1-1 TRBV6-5 CASSSDSMNTEAFF
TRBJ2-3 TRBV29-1 CSVASLMSDTQYF
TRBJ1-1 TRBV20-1 CSASHGADTEAFF
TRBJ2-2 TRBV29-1 CSVAGTGASANTGELFF
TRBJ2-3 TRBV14 CASSQERGGLSTDTQYF
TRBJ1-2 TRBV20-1 CSATRELLYYGYTF
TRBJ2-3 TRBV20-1 CSATSGRQDTQYF
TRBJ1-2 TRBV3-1 CASSQAQGTDYGYTF
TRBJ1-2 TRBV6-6 CASSYSQGLRAYGYTF
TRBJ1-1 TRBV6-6 CASSSTNTEAFF
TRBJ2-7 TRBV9 CASTRGALDRYEQYF
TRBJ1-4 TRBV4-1 CASSQEKGYTNEKLFF
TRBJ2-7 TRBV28 CTSSARDSSYEQYF
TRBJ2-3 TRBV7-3 CASSPTGLATYTDTQYF
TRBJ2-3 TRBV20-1 CSAKLKDTQYF
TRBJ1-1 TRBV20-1 CSAWSGGLNTEAFF